Following are 29 T cell receptor beta chains from one sample sequenced in a study of vaccination and CD4 T cells after COVID-19. The Oncomine TCR Beta short-read assay generated sequence data from the DNA of cultured CD4+ T cells. TCRdb fed the PCR reads into MiXCR, producing one record per CDR3 protein. Altogether about 13,000 distinct CDR3 sequences are present, around 38% being singletons, with the ten largest covering 9% to 9.5%. No antigen has been identified for these receptors. Treatment reported: approximately 10-day PBMC culture with coronavirus spike peptide pools or control peptides (ViraFEST assay). The sample consisted of CD4+ T cells from blood, cultured in vitro. These receptors were obtained from a human donor who had recovered from COVID-19.

The chain is built from TRBV4-1 and TRBJ2-3, with 10 bases that match TRBD2. The germline CDR1 and CDR2 sequences are MGHRA and YSYEKL. The J segment lost 9 bases and the V segment lost 0 bases, leaving 6 bases of the junction unmatched. This CDR3 contains 15 residues. The CDR3 is CASSQDSGGIETQYF. The CDR3 nucleotides read TGCGCCAGCAGCCAAGATAGCGGGGGGATCGAGACGCAGTATTTT.

This clonotype was observed once. This chain joins TRBV5-1 and TRBJ1-2, with D possibly TRBD1 on 5 matching bases. The CDR3 runs 12 residues. CDR1 SGHRS and CDR2 YFSETQ come from the germline V gene. V lost 1 base and J lost 13, with 14 bases in between. This CDR3 reads CASSLSGDRGTF. CDR3 nucleotide sequence: TGCGCCAGCAGCTTGTCGGGGGATCGTGGCACCTTC.

The chain uses TRBV29-1 and TRBJ2-1; TRBD1 aligns across 11 bases. Germline trimming cut 6 bases from V and 6 bases from J; bases unmatched to any gene: 4. This CDR3 is 13 amino acids long. CDR1 is SQVTM and CDR2 is ANQGSEA in the germline V gene. CDR3 nucleotides: TGCAGCGTGGGACAGGGGGGCCTCAATGAGCAGTTCTTC. Its translation is CSVGQGGLNEQFF.

This sequence joins TRBV6-1 and TRBJ2-5; no firm D call. V was trimmed by 6 bases and J by 5 bases, leaving 7 bases between them. The CDR3 loop spans 11 amino acids. In germline, CDR1 is MNHNS, CDR2 SASEGT. CDR3 region: CASSTQETQYF. CDR3 DNA: TGTGCCAGCAGCACACAGGAGACCCAGTACTTC.

This chain connects TRBV6-2 or TRBV6-3 to TRBJ2-3; 7 positions match TRBD1. V shed 4 bases, J shed 2 bases, and the junction held 15 bases outside the gene matches. The germline V gene encodes CDR1 MNHEY and CDR2 SVGEGT. CDR3 size: 18 residues. DNA of the CDR3: TGTGCCAGCAGTTTCGGCCTGTATAGGGGGCGAGACACAGATACGCAGTATTTT. This gives the protein CASSFGLYRGRDTDTQYF.

This chain joins TRBV7-2 and TRBJ1-1, with D tentatively TRBD1 (5 bases). Germline values: CDR1 SGHTA, CDR2 FQGNSA. CDR3 length equals 16 residues. The germline V and J ends were trimmed by 3 bases and 5 bases, with 19 bases remaining between them. DNA for the CDR3: TGTGCCAGCAGCTTGGATCTAGGCAGGGTATGGACTGAAGCTTTCTTT. It specifies CASSLDLGRVWTEAFF.

The DNA of the CDR3 is TGTGCCAGCAGCCAAGTATTCGGCAGAAGGGACGAGCAGTACTTC. Translating it yields CASSQVFGRRDEQYF. The V call is TRBV14, the J call TRBJ2-7; D unclear. CDR1 and CDR2 from the germline V gene are SGHDN and FVKESK. This CDR3 has 15 amino acids. The germline V and J ends were trimmed by 1 base and 5 bases, with 15 bases remaining between them.

V gene TRBV6-1 combines with J gene TRBJ1-2, with 7 bases aligning to TRBD1. This CDR3 is built from 13 residues. V was clipped by 7 bases and J by 3 bases; unmatched bases: 5. Germline lookup yields CDR1 MNHNS and CDR2 SASEGT. The CDR3: CASTTGQDYGYTF. The DNA of the CDR3 is TGTGCCAGCACGACAGGGCAGGACTATGGCTACACCTTC.

This chain connects TRBV12-3 or TRBV12-4 to TRBJ1-5; maybe TRBD1 (6 bases). Trimming pared 6 bases from V and 0 bases from J, leaving 12 bases between. This CDR3 is 15 amino acids long. This CDR3 is CASRSQGISNQPQHF. The DNA of the CDR3 is TGTGCCAGCAGATCACAGGGCATTAGCAATCAGCCCCAGCATTTT.

By share, this clonotype counts as medium-sized. The chain couples TRBV23-1 to TRBJ1-2; no definite D call. TRBV23-1 has ORF status, its function being uncertain. The CDR3 runs to 12 residues. V was pared by 1 base and J by 7 bases, with 7 bases between. The CDR3 DNA is TGCGCCAGCAGTCAATGTATGGGTGGCTACACCTTC. Amino acids: CASSQCMGGYTF.

The chain has TRBV7-9 and TRBJ2-5; D gene ambiguous. CDR1 and CDR2 (germline): SEHNR, FQNEAQ (reference sequence). The CDR3 sequence is 12 residues long. V dropped 6 bases and J dropped 1 base, with 6 bases sitting between them. CDR3 protein: CASSSVQETQYF. Here the CDR3 DNA reads TGTGCCAGCAGTTCCGTCCAAGAGACCCAGTACTTC.

J is TRBJ1-5 and V is TRBV7-2; D remains unclear. The CDR3 sequence is 12 residues long. The V gene's germline CDR1 is SGHTA and CDR2 FQGNSA. Trimming stripped 1 base from V and 6 bases from J, with 4 bases between. CDR3 region: CASSLGGQPQHF. The CDR3 bases are TGTGCCAGCAGCTTAGGTGGTCAGCCCCAGCATTTT.

The chain links TRBV6-1 to TRBJ2-5, with 7 nucleotides matching TRBD2. The CDR3 has 12 amino acids. CDR1 and CDR2 (germline): MNHNS, SASEGT. V lost 9 bases to trimming and J lost 5 bases; unmatched junction nucleotides: 6. The CDR3 sequence is CASLAGGETQYF. CDR3 DNA: TGTGCCAGTTTAGCGGGTGGGGAGACCCAGTACTTC.

This clonotype was found once. The chain uses TRBV7-2 and TRBJ2-3; D is perhaps TRBD1 or TRBD2 (5 bases each). Germline values: CDR1 SGHTA, CDR2 FQGNSA. CDR3 length: 15 amino acids. Trimming left V 5 bases short and J 2 bases short, with 14 bases between. The CDR3 is CASSARGVDTDTQYF. DNA for the CDR3: TGTGCCAGCAGCGCTCGAGGGGTGGACACAGATACGCAGTATTTT.

The chain employs TRBV4-1 and TRBJ2-2, with 11 bases that match TRBD1. There are 14 residues in the CDR3. The junction had 4 bases not matched to a gene; V was cut back by 6 bases and J by 7 bases. Germline-derived CDR1 and CDR2 are MGHRA and YSYEKL. CDR3 residues: CASSGDRGIGELFF. The CDR3 DNA is TGCGCCAGCAGTGGGGACAGGGGGATCGGGGAGCTGTTTTTT.

This clonotype was counted a few times. The chain recombines TRBV11-2 with TRBJ2-7; the match to TRBD1 covers 7 bases. Trimming at V came to 0 bases and at J to 7 bases, leaving 3 bases not matched to a gene. Germline V gives CDR1 SGHAT, CDR2 FQNNGV. The CDR3 has 13 residues. CDR3 bases: TGTGCCAGCAGCTTAGAAGGGGGCCTTGAGCAGTACTTC. This translates into CASSLEGGLEQYF.

V and J are TRBV2 and TRBJ2-5, with D perhaps matching TRBD2 (5 bases). Germline V gene lookup returns CDR1 SNHLY and CDR2 FYNNEI. There are 14 residues in the CDR3. Trimming stripped 4 bases from V and 2 bases from J, with 11 bases between. The CDR3 region is CASSGSLAQETQYF. In nucleotides, the CDR3 is TGTGCCAGCAGTGGGTCCCTAGCTCAAGAGACCCAGTACTTC.

The genes are TRBV12-3 or TRBV12-4 and TRBJ1-5, with TRBD1 as a possible D gene (6 bases). Trimming pared 5 bases from V and 7 bases from J, leaving 15 bases between. The CDR3 extends over 14 amino acids. CDR3 nucleotides: TGTGCCAGCAGTGTCAGGGGATCCGGCCAGCCCCAGCATTTT. Residues: CASSVRGSGQPQHF.

The chain employs TRBV11-2 and TRBJ2-1, with 14 bases identical to TRBD2. With 8 bases clipped from V and 9 bases from J, the junction kept 6 bases outside the gene matches. Per the germline V gene, CDR1 is SGHAT and CDR2 is FQNNGV. CDR3 length: 14 residues. The CDR3: CASGTSGSLGEQFF. Written as DNA, the CDR3 is TGTGCCAGCGGGACTAGCGGGAGTTTGGGTGAGCAGTTCTTC.

The chain couples TRBV5-4 to TRBJ2-5; weak D call: TRBD2 (6 bases). The V gene's germline CDR1 is SGHNT and CDR2 YYREEE (reference sequence). The CDR3 has 14 amino acids. Trimming cost V 4 bases and J 2 bases, with 12 bases left between them. The CDR3 DNA reads as TGTGCCAGCAGCGAACCGGGACTGCAAGAGACCCAGTACTTC. Residues: CASSEPGLQETQYF.

Here the CDR3 reads CASSDTSGRAPETQYF. The CDR3 DNA is TGCGCCAGCAGCGATACTAGCGGGAGGGCCCCAGAGACCCAGTACTTC. The rearrangement joins TRBV5-1 to TRBJ2-5, with 13 bases identical to TRBD2. The V gene's germline CDR1 is SGHRS and CDR2 YFSETQ. Germline trimming cut 4 bases from V and 4 bases from J; bases unmatched to any gene: 7. This CDR3 contains 16 residues.

The V call is TRBV5-1, the J call TRBJ2-5; 8 bases are shared with TRBD1. Germline values: CDR1 SGHRS, CDR2 YFSETQ. This CDR3 region has 16 residues. V shed 4 bases and J 0 bases; nucleotides not matched to a gene: 8. This CDR3 reads CASSHDRGLYQETQYF. CDR3 sequence (DNA): TGCGCCAGCAGCCATGACAGGGGCCTATACCAAGAGACCCAGTACTTC.

The chain uses TRBV12-3 or TRBV12-4 and TRBJ1-1; no firm D call. V lost 3 bases and J 0 bases, leaving 8 bases between the germline ends. This CDR3 comprises 14 residues. The CDR3 here is CASSFRPMNTEAFF. For the CDR3, the DNA is TGTGCCAGCAGTTTTCGGCCGATGAACACTGAAGCTTTCTTT.

The chain recombines TRBV19 with TRBJ2-2, with 10 bases fitting TRBD2. The CDR3 contains 17 residues. V was pared by 8 bases and J by 3 bases, with 12 bases of the junction left unmatched. Looked up from germline, CDR1 is LNHDA and CDR2 is SQIVND (reference sequence). The CDR3 DNA reads as TGTGCCAGTGAAGTTTTAGCGGGAGGTTCCGACACCGGGGAGCTGTTTTTT. Encoded protein: CASEVLAGGSDTGELFF.

The chain has TRBV19 and TRBJ2-3; 12 nucleotides line up with TRBD2. V was pared by 2 bases and J by 4 bases, with 4 bases of the junction left unmatched. CDR3 length equals 16 residues. Germline V lookup: CDR1 LNHDA, CDR2 SQIVND (reference sequence). CDR3 sequence reads: CASSIQTSGGSDTQYF. The CDR3 coding sequence is TGTGCCAGTAGTATACAGACTAGCGGGGGATCAGATACGCAGTATTTT.

The chain recombines TRBV27 with TRBJ1-1, with a tentative D call TRBD1 (6 bases). In germline, CDR1 is MNHEY, CDR2 SMNVEV (reference sequence). V lost 6 bases, J lost 1 base, and 15 bases lay in between. This CDR3 has 15 residues. CDR3 sequence (DNA): TGTGCCAGCAGAAGTCCTATCAGGGGGAACACTGAAGCTTTCTTT. It is translated as CASRSPIRGNTEAFF.

This clonotype was seen more than once but under ten times. V gene TRBV20-1 combines with J gene TRBJ1-6; 7 bases agree with TRBD1. V was clipped by 5 bases and J by 4 bases; unmatched bases: 8. The CDR3 contains 15 residues. CDR1 is DFQATT and CDR2 is SNEGSKA in the germline V gene (reference sequence). The CDR3 nucleotides read TGCAGTGCTCTACCTCAGGGGGGTTATAATTCACCCCTCCACTTT. Encoded protein: CSALPQGGYNSPLHF.

The chain employs TRBV4-3 and TRBJ1-4, with D perhaps TRBD1 (5 bases). The CDR3 runs 16 residues. CDR1 and CDR2 (germline): LGHNA, YSLEER. V shed 0 bases and J shed 5 bases, with 13 bases lying between them. The CDR3 DNA reads TGCGCCAGCAGCCAAGACGGCAGGTCAGGGAATGAAAAACTGTTTTTT. It specifies CASSQDGRSGNEKLFF.

The chain has TRBV12-5 and TRBJ1-2, with D perhaps matching TRBD1 (6 bases). The CDR3 consists of 14 residues. Per germline, CDR1 LGHNT and CDR2 FRNRAP. With 3 bases removed from V and 6 bases from J, the gap between germline ends came to 14 bases. The CDR3 is CASGLGGEIDGYTF. CDR3 DNA sequence: TGTGCTAGTGGTTTAGGGGGGGAAATCGATGGCTACACCTTC.